The 12 T cell receptor beta chains given below trace back to one sample, sequenced in a study of blood T cell repertoires in COVID-19. The table came from immunoSEQ multiplex PCR; TCRdb's copy has only in-frame clones and leaves some out. Of some 230,000 clones in the sample, 80% to 85% were seen once. Sequencing was performed on peripheral blood. Every receptor here comes from a woman between 25 and 40 years old who had recovered from COVID-19.

This clone was counted once. The gene calls are TRBV11-2 and TRBJ1-1; 12 bases fit TRBD1. CDR3 length: 17 amino acids. In germline, CDR1 is SGHAT, CDR2 FQNNGV. V lost 5 bases and J lost 5; bases outside the gene matches: 12. CDR3 in DNA: TGTGCCAGCAGCCTATGGGACAGGGGGCGACCGATAACTGAAGCTTTCTTT. Translating gives CASSLWDRGRPITEAFF.

CDR3 coding DNA: TGTGCCAGCAGCGTCGACATAGCGGGGTACGAGCAGTACTTC. Its protein product is CASSVDIAGYEQYF. This chain connects TRBV9 to TRBJ2-7; 8 bases fit TRBD2. The CDR3 covers 14 residues. Germline lookup yields CDR1 SGDLS and CDR2 YYNGEE. Trimming took 2 bases from V and 4 from J; bases not matched to a gene: 5.

This chain uses TRBV28 with TRBJ1-2; D is possibly TRBD1 (6 bases). The V gene lost 3 bases and the J gene lost 8 bases, with 13 bases spanning the gap. CDR1 and CDR2 (germline): MDHEN, SYDVKM. This CDR3 has 13 amino acids. The CDR3 loop is CASSFAGAGGYTF. In DNA, the CDR3 is TGTGCCAGCAGTTTTGCGGGGGCTGGAGGCTACACCTTC.

This clone was observed a few times. The V gene is TRBV5-1, the J gene TRBJ1-6, with TRBD1 matching over 10 bases. With V trimmed by 4 bases and J by 10 bases, 8 bases remained unmatched. The CDR3 contains 15 residues. CDR1 SGHRS and CDR2 YFSETQ come from the germline V gene. The CDR3 DNA reads TGCGCCAGCAGCGTAGGGACAGGGGAGACCTCACCCCTCCACTTT. It is translated as CASSVGTGETSPLHF.

This chain joins TRBV3-1 (or the pseudogene TRBV3-2) and TRBJ1-1, with unresolved D. V lost 1 base and J lost 1, with 7 bases in between. The CDR3 runs 14 residues. Germline V gives CDR1 LGHDT, CDR2 YNNKEL (reference sequence). The CDR3 nucleotides are TGTGCCAGCAGCCAAGCAGGCAGGAACACTGAAGCTTTCTTT. This codes for CASSQAGRNTEAFF.

J is TRBJ2-3 and V is TRBV30; D possibly corresponds to TRBD2 (7 bases). This CDR3 region has 16 residues. Germline lookup yields CDR1 GTSNPN and CDR2 SVGIG (reference sequence). Trimming took 5 bases from V and 2 from J, leaving 20 bases between them. As DNA, the CDR3 is TGTGCCTGGTTGGGGGCTAGCGGTACTTACACAGATACGCAGTATTTT. Protein sequence: CAWLGASGTYTDTQYF.

This chain links TRBV7-3 with TRBJ2-1; 7 nucleotides align to TRBD1. The CDR3 is 15 amino acids. The V gene end was trimmed by 3 bases and the J gene end by 5 bases; junction bases not matched to a gene: 7. The V gene's germline CDR1 is SGHTA and CDR2 FQGTGA. This chain's CDR3 is CASSFFGTENNEQFF. In nucleotides, the CDR3 is TGTGCCAGCAGCTTTTTTGGGACAGAAAACAATGAGCAGTTCTTC.

The rearrangement joins TRBV3-1 (or the pseudogene TRBV3-2) to TRBJ2-7, with a tentative D call TRBD2 (6 bases). CDR1 LGHDT and CDR2 YNNKEL come from the germline V gene (reference sequence). The CDR3 is 13 amino acids. The V and J ends lost 4 bases and 4 bases respectively, with 11 bases between them. CDR3 nucleotides: TGTGCCAGCAGCCCTGGGACTTATTACGAGCAGTACTTC. Translation: CASSPGTYYEQYF.

The chain recombines TRBV12-3 or TRBV12-4 with TRBJ1-3; D call uncertain. V lost 5 bases and J lost 3, with 2 bases in between. The CDR3 runs to 11 residues. In nucleotides, the CDR3 is TGTGCCAGCAGTCGTGGAAACACCATATATTTT. Protein product: CASSRGNTIYF.

The V call is TRBV5-6, the J call TRBJ2-5, with TRBD2 identical over 14 bases. The CDR3 contains 15 residues. The germline V gene encodes CDR1 SGHDT and CDR2 YYEEEE. V shed 4 bases, J shed 5 bases, and the junction held 4 bases outside the gene matches. The CDR3 protein is CASSPRTSGRETQYF. CDR3 nucleotide sequence: TGTGCCAGCAGCCCCCGGACTAGCGGGAGGGAGACCCAGTACTTC.

The genes are TRBV19 and TRBJ2-1; 8 positions match TRBD2. Per the germline V gene, CDR1 is LNHDA and CDR2 is SQIVND (reference sequence). V lost 2 bases, J lost 4 bases, and 4 bases stayed unmatched. The CDR3 spans 15 residues. The CDR3 DNA follows: TGTGCCAGTAGTATACGGCGGGAGGTGTACAATGAGCAGTTCTTC. Amino acids: CASSIRREVYNEQFF.

The chain employs TRBV3-1 (or the pseudogene TRBV3-2) and TRBJ2-1; TRBD2 is a possible D gene (5 bases). V shed 0 bases and J shed 4 bases, with 16 bases lying between them. Germline CDR1 LGHDT, CDR2 YNNKEL (reference sequence). This CDR3 is built from 17 residues. The CDR3 loop is CASSQEMVGVWYNEQFF. In DNA, the CDR3 is TGTGCCAGCAGCCAAGAGATGGTGGGAGTGTGGTACAATGAGCAGTTCTTC.